The rows below give T cell receptor beta chains drawn from one sample of a study of human T cells and chemical hapten exposure. TCRdb reprocessed the RACE reads via MiXCR and lists one record per CDR3 protein. The table has roughly 40,000 distinct CDR3 sequences, roughly a tenth seen once. This material consisted of whole blood, taken in connection with sensitization to the hapten diphenylcyclopropenone (DPC). Receptors originate from a woman aged 25 to 39 with alopecia areata. Some clones in this sample may be carry-over from other donors' samples. CDR3s include the opening cysteine and the closing phenylalanine or tryptophan. Fields, in order: clone size, J gene, V gene, D gene, CDR3 DNA, CDR3 protein. D genes are given only for firm matches. A clone size is listed for some rows: how often the clone was seen (once, few, many), or a class if it is expanded.

clone_size: -; j_call: TRBJ1-6; v_call: TRBV5-1; d_call: TRBD1; cdr3_nt: TGCGCCAGCAGCCGAGGGACAGCCAGATCGGAATCACCCCTCCACTTT; cdr3_aa: CASSRGTARSESPLHF
clone_size: -; j_call: TRBJ2-5; v_call: TRBV7-2; d_call: TRBD2; cdr3_nt: TGTGCCAGCAGCCGCGGACTAGCGGGGGAAGAGACCCAGTACTTC; cdr3_aa: CASSRGLAGEETQYF
clone_size: few; j_call: TRBJ2-2; v_call: TRBV5-6; d_call: -; cdr3_nt: TGTGCCAGCAGCTTAGGACTTAAGGATTCCGGGGAGCTGTTTTTT; cdr3_aa: CASSLGLKDSGELFF
clone_size: large; j_call: TRBJ2-3; v_call: TRBV27; d_call: -; cdr3_nt: TGTGCCAGCAGTTTCTCCGATAGGTGGGATACGCAGTATTTT; cdr3_aa: CASSFSDRWDTQYF
clone_size: -; j_call: TRBJ1-1; v_call: TRBV7-2; d_call: -; cdr3_nt: TGTGCCGAAGGGAACCCCGGGCGACCCACTGAAGCTTTCTTT; cdr3_aa: CAEGNPGRPTEAFF
clone_size: -; j_call: TRBJ1-6; v_call: TRBV30; d_call: -; cdr3_nt: TGTGCCTGGAGTGTACGTACAGGGAGGTATTCACCCCTCCACTTT; cdr3_aa: CAWSVRTGRYSPLHF
clone_size: few; j_call: TRBJ2-5; v_call: TRBV18; d_call: -; cdr3_nt: TGTGCCAGCTCACCGGGGAAATACCAAGAGACCCAGTACTTC; cdr3_aa: CASSPGKYQETQYF
clone_size: few; j_call: TRBJ1-1; v_call: TRBV28; d_call: TRBD1; cdr3_nt: TGTGCCAACGGACAGGGTGGCACTGAAGCTTTCTTT; cdr3_aa: CANGQGGTEAFF
clone_size: -; j_call: TRBJ1-1; v_call: TRBV6-1; d_call: -; cdr3_nt: TGTGCCAGCAGTGAAGCGGAGGGGCAGGGGTCGGGTGAAGCTTTCTTT; cdr3_aa: CASSEAEGQGSGEAFF
clone_size: many; j_call: TRBJ2-3; v_call: TRBV6-6; d_call: -; cdr3_nt: TGTGCCAGCAGCCCTACCCAAGATACGCAGTATTTT; cdr3_aa: CASSPTQDTQYF
clone_size: -; j_call: TRBJ2-7; v_call: TRBV7-9; d_call: -; cdr3_nt: TGTGCCAGCAGCTCTTCCTACTACGAGCAGTACTTC; cdr3_aa: CASSSSYYEQYF
clone_size: -; j_call: TRBJ2-2; v_call: TRBV19; d_call: TRBD2; cdr3_nt: TGTGCCGTGGGACTAGATAGGACCGGGGAGCTGTTTTTT; cdr3_aa: CAVGLDRTGELFF
clone_size: -; j_call: TRBJ1-6; v_call: TRBV6-1; d_call: -; cdr3_nt: TGTGCCAGCAGTGATGGGACTCTTGATTCACCTCTCCACTTT; cdr3_aa: CASSDGTLDSPLHF
clone_size: few; j_call: TRBJ2-7; v_call: TRBV5-6; d_call: -; cdr3_nt: TGTGCCAGCAGCTTGGCGACCTACGAGCAGTACTTC; cdr3_aa: CASSLATYEQYF
clone_size: few; j_call: TRBJ1-1; v_call: TRBV28; d_call: -; cdr3_nt: TGTGCCAGCAGTCCGATCTCAATTGGGAGCGAAGCTTTCTTT; cdr3_aa: CASSPISIGSEAFF
clone_size: many; j_call: TRBJ1-5; v_call: TRBV5-1; d_call: TRBD1; cdr3_nt: TGCGCCAGCAGCTGGGGACAGTCCCCCAATCAGCCCCAGCATTTT; cdr3_aa: CASSWGQSPNQPQHF
clone_size: many; j_call: TRBJ1-5; v_call: TRBV28; d_call: -; cdr3_nt: TGTGCCAGCCTCGGGGAGGGATGGGGCAATCAGCCCCAGCATTTT; cdr3_aa: CASLGEGWGNQPQHF